This TCR beta chain was documented in a study of molecular identifiers for immune sequencing clone quantification. The study, taken as a whole, reports: Reportedly, one cell's Jurkat TCR RNA was detected within 1,100,000 naive CD8 cells. For effector cells, clones above 20 RNA copies held over 98% of molecules; for naive cells, under 1%.

This clonotype was observed a handful of times. As yet, its antigen is unknown. Making the bulk TCR libraries relied on previously described methods and listed TCR primers. TCRdb redid the calling of the PCR reads with MiXCR, one entry per CDR3 protein. The sample comprises hundreds of thousands of distinct CDR3 sequences, about 20% of which are singletons, and 0.85% rests with the top ten. Germline CDR1 reads MNHEY; CDR2 reads SMNVEV (reference sequence). CDR3 length: 16 amino acids. With V trimmed by 6 bases and J by 8 bases, 10 bases remained unmatched. The receptor was isolated from a human donor in good health. Some libraries in this study had Jurkat cell RNA spiked in. The material sequenced was naive CD8+ T cells from blood, with Jurkat cell RNA spiked in. Subset meaning: FACS-sorted CD8+CD4-CCR7+CD45RA+ naive T cells. The V gene is TRBV27, the J gene TRBJ2-1; 13 bases match TRBD2. The CDR3 sequence is CASRPVLAGGLHEQFF. CDR3 in DNA: TGTGCCAGCAGGCCTGTACTAGCGGGGGGGCTCCATGAGCAGTTCTTC.